The rows below give T cell receptor beta chains drawn from one sample of a study of OX40 agonist ivuxolimab in advanced cancers. Clones were sequenced by immunoSEQ multiplex PCR, and TCRdb holds only the in-frame ones, with some missing. Altogether some 140,000 clones are present, around nine tenths being singletons, with the ten largest covering less than 1.1%. Sequencing was performed on CD4+ or CD8+ T cells sorted from blood, taken in a trial of the OX40 agonist ivuxolimab. The source is an adult with an advanced solid tumor such as melanoma, head and neck, liver or kidney cancer. The CDR3 runs from the conserved cysteine through the conserved F or W. The D gene is left open where the match is weak. Only part of the rows carry a size: once, few, many, or a class if the clone is expanded.

clone_size	v_call	d_call	j_call	cdr3_aa	cdr3_nt
-	TRBV5-6	TRBD1	TRBJ2-3	CASSLLGTGVDTQYF	TGTGCCAGCAGCTTGTTGGGGACAGGGGTAGATACGCAGTATTTT
-	TRBV6-5	-	TRBJ2-5	CASSFRGDKYQETQYF	TGTGCCAGCAGTTTTCGGGGCGACAAGTACCAAGAGACCCAGTACTTC
-	TRBV18	TRBD2	TRBJ2-2	CASSQIIAGGNTGELFF	TGTGCCAGCTCACAAATCATAGCGGGAGGTAACACCGGGGAGCTGTTTTTT
-	TRBV7-9	-	TRBJ2-5	CASSLSQGVGETQYF	TGTGCCAGCAGCTTGAGCCAGGGTGTGGGAGAGACCCAGTACTTC
-	TRBV9	-	TRBJ2-1	CASSAWAGTYNEQFF	TGTGCCAGCAGTGCCTGGGCGGGAACCTACAATGAGCAGTTCTTC
-	TRBV5-1	TRBD2	TRBJ2-2	CASSLVAGGNTGELFF	TGCGCCAGCAGCTTGGTGGCGGGAGGCAACACCGGGGAGCTGTTTTTT
-	TRBV9	-	TRBJ2-4	CASSSQGIFEGGGKNIQYF	TGTGCCAGCAGCTCACAGGGTATCTTCGAAGGGGGTGGCAAAAACATTCAGTACTTC
-	TRBV11-1	-	TRBJ2-1	CASSLRRSGNEQFF	TGTGCCAGCAGCTTAAGACGCTCGGGCAATGAGCAGTTCTTC
-	TRBV7-3	-	TRBJ2-5	CASSTGPEETQYF	TGTGCCAGCAGCACCGGCCCCGAGGAGACCCAGTACTTC
-	TRBV4-1	-	TRBJ1-1	CASSRGVYTEAFF	TGCGCCAGCAGCCGAGGGGTGTACACTGAAGCTTTCTTT
-	TRBV9	TRBD1	TRBJ1-4	CASSVGTGYEKLFF	TGTGCCAGCAGCGTAGGGACAGGGTATGAAAAACTGTTTTTT
-	TRBV9	-	TRBJ2-7	CASSPREGSYEQYF	TGTGCCAGCAGCCCCCGGGAAGGGTCATACGAGCAGTACTTC
-	TRBV7-2	-	TRBJ1-1	CASSLARGSTEAFF	TGTGCCAGCAGCTTAGCGCGGGGGTCCACTGAAGCTTTCTTT
once	TRBV19	-	TRBJ1-6	CASRPGHFNSPLHF	TGTGCCAGTAGGCCGGGACATTTTAATTCACCCCTCCACTTT
-	TRBV5-6	TRBD1	TRBJ2-7	CASSSSGQVAYEQYF	TGTGCCAGCAGCTCCTCCGGACAGGTCGCCTACGAGCAGTACTTC
-	TRBV5-4	TRBD2	TRBJ2-7	CASSVSGSRYEQYF	TGTGCCAGCAGCGTGAGCGGGAGTCGATACGAGCAGTACTTC
-	TRBV28	-	TRBJ1-2	CASSGALGYTF	TGTGCCAGCAGCGGGGCCCTTGGCTACACCTTC
once	TRBV27	-	TRBJ1-2	CASSLSRGYYGYTF	TGTGCCAGCAGTTTATCCCGGGGCTACTATGGCTACACCTTC
-	TRBV19	-	TRBJ1-4	CASSTISGGEKLFF	TGTGCCAGTAGTACTATCTCGGGAGGTGAAAAACTGTTTTTT
-	TRBV2	TRBD1	TRBJ2-1	CASSDRQGFSYNEQFF	TGTGCCAGCAGTGATAGACAGGGTTTCTCCTACAATGAGCAGTTCTTC
once	TRBV2	-	TRBJ1-4	CASRSNEKLFF	TGTGCCAGCAGATCAAATGAAAAACTGTTTTTT
-	TRBV18	-	TRBJ1-5	CASSPPGLAGQPQHF	TGTGCCAGCTCACCACCGGGTCTTGCGGGTCAGCCCCAGCATTTT
-	TRBV28	-	TRBJ1-2	CASSLTANYGYTF	TGTGCCAGCAGCCTGACAGCTAACTATGGCTACACCTTC
-	TRBV30	TRBD2	TRBJ2-5	CAWGPAGVQETQYF	TGTGCCTGGGGCCCGGCGGGAGTGCAAGAGACCCAGTACTTC
-	TRBV4-2	TRBD1	TRBJ2-2	CASSQGRTGWFNTGELFF	TGTGCCAGCAGCCAAGGAAGGACAGGATGGTTTAACACCGGGGAGCTGTTTTTT
once	TRBV7-3	TRBD1	TRBJ1-2	CASSMTGYYGYTF	TGTGCCAGCAGCATGACAGGGTACTATGGCTACACCTTC
-	TRBV7-2	-	TRBJ2-7	CASSLADTWGQYF	TGTGCCAGCAGTTTAGCGGATACCTGGGGGCAGTACTTC
-	TRBV27	TRBD1	TRBJ1-2	CASRSYRGWGYTF	TGTGCCAGCAGATCCTACAGGGGATGGGGCTACACCTTC
-	TRBV7-2	-	TRBJ2-7	CASSLVLGQSSSYEQYF	TGTGCCAGCAGCTTAGTCCTAGGCCAGTCGTCCTCCTACGAGCAGTACTTC
-	TRBV4-2	TRBD2	TRBJ2-7	CASSQDRASGRSTGSYEQYF	TGTGCCAGCAGCCAAGATAGGGCTAGCGGGAGGTCGACAGGCTCCTACGAGCAGTACTTC
-	TRBV5-4	-	TRBJ2-1	CASSYSNEQFF	TGTGCCAGCAGCTACTCCAATGAGCAGTTCTTC
-	TRBV18	-	TRBJ2-1	CASSPPEGYNEQFF	TGTGCCAGCTCACCACCGGAGGGCTACAATGAGCAGTTCTTC
-	TRBV9	-	TRBJ2-5	CASSAGLGGGETETQYF	TGTGCCAGCAGCGCAGGACTAGGAGGGGGGGAAACGGAGACCCAGTACTTC
-	TRBV5-4	TRBD1	TRBJ1-1	CALNHRGYTEAFF	TGTGCACTCAACCACAGGGGGTACACTGAAGCTTTCTTT
-	TRBV25-1	TRBD1	TRBJ1-2	CATQTGANYGYTF	TGTGCCACACAGACAGGGGCGAACTATGGCTACACCTTC
few	TRBV19	TRBD1	TRBJ1-5	CASRLQGASQPQHF	TGTGCCAGTAGGTTACAGGGGGCGAGCCAGCCCCAGCATTTT
-	TRBV25-1	-	TRBJ2-5	CASSEGLRSETQYF	TGTGCCAGCAGTGAAGGGCTTCGCTCGGAGACCCAGTACTTC